The 23 T cell receptor beta chains given below trace back to one sample, sequenced in a study of blood T cell repertoires in COVID-19. Sequencing was performed with immunoSEQ multiplex PCR; in TCRdb, only in-frame clones are kept and a portion is missing. Here the sample spans 250,000 to 350,000 clones, 80% to 90% being singletons. The source material was PBMCs or T cells enriched from blood (not recorded which). The receptors were sampled from a woman in her twenties or thirties who had recovered from COVID-19.

The chain recombines TRBV24-1 with TRBJ2-3, with TRBD2 matching over 12 bases. The V gene's germline CDR1 is KGHDR and CDR2 SFDVKD. CDR3 length: 19 residues. J was trimmed by 5 bases and V by 2 bases; bases with no gene match: 13. The CDR3 sequence is CATSDSPKLAGGPIDTQYF. As DNA, the CDR3 is TGTGCCACCAGTGATTCCCCTAAGCTAGCGGGGGGGCCGATAGATACGCAGTATTTT.

The chain couples TRBV3-1 (or the pseudogene TRBV3-2) to TRBJ2-1; 8 bases align to TRBD2. Germline CDR1 is LGHDT and CDR2 is YNNKEL (reference sequence). The CDR3 runs 15 residues. V trimming: 2 bases; J trimming: 10 bases; junction bases outside the gene matches: 10. The CDR3 DNA reads TGTGCCAGCAGCCAAACAGGGTCGACTAGCGAAGAGCAGTTCTTC. Translation gives CASSQTGSTSEEQFF.

V gene TRBV27 combines with J gene TRBJ2-7, with unresolved D. Germline CDR1 MNHEY, CDR2 SMNVEV (reference sequence). V shed 5 bases and J shed 3 bases, with 11 bases lying between them. This CDR3 spans 13 amino acids. CDR3 protein: CASSPRGLYEQYF. In DNA, the CDR3 is TGTGCCAGCAGTCCCAGAGGTCTCTACGAGCAGTACTTC.

The chain employs TRBV7-3 and TRBJ2-7; 7 bases line up with TRBD2. The V gene end was trimmed by 1 base and the J gene end by 1 base; junction bases not matched to a gene: 4. CDR3 length equals 15 residues. Germline CDR1 SGHTA, CDR2 FQGTGA. The CDR3 coding sequence is TGTGCCAGCAGCTTAAAGGGAGGGCCGTCCTACGAGCAGTACTTC. The encoded protein is CASSLKGGPSYEQYF.

This sequence joins TRBV28 and TRBJ1-2, with 8 positions matching TRBD1. Trimming at V came to 6 bases and at J to 3 bases, leaving 9 bases not matched to a gene. The germline V gene encodes CDR1 MDHEN and CDR2 SYDVKM. The CDR3 sequence is 15 residues long. The CDR3 loop reads CASRRQGHWDYGYTF. The DNA for the CDR3 is TGTGCCAGCAGACGACAGGGGCATTGGGACTATGGCTACACCTTC.

This chain joins TRBV4-1 and TRBJ1-2; TRBD1 is a possible D gene (5 bases). Germline V gene sequence: CDR1 MGHRA, CDR2 YSYEKL. The germline V and J ends were trimmed by 0 bases and 7 bases, with 15 bases remaining between them. The CDR3 covers 15 residues. Here the CDR3 reads CASSQEGGAGSGYTF. DNA of the CDR3: TGCGCCAGCAGCCAAGAGGGAGGAGCAGGGTCTGGCTACACCTTC.

As DNA, the CDR3 is TGCGCCAGCAGCCAACTAGGAAACGGCAATCAGCCCCAGCATTTT. Translating gives CASSQLGNGNQPQHF. The chain joins TRBV4-1 to TRBJ1-5; no firm D call. Germline V gene data show CDR1 as MGHRA and CDR2 as YSYEKL. The CDR3 has 15 amino acids. Trimming left V 2 bases short and J 2 bases short, with 10 bases between.

The chain joins TRBV25-1 to TRBJ1-1, with D perhaps TRBD1 (6 bases). V gave up 6 bases and J gave up 2 bases, with 16 bases separating them. Germline V gene sequence: CDR1 MGHDK, CDR2 SYGVNS. This CDR3 comprises 15 residues. The CDR3 nucleotides are TGTGCCAGCAGAATAGACGGGACAATAAACACTGAAGCTTTCTTT. This codes for CASRIDGTINTEAFF.

The J gene is TRBJ1-1, the V gene TRBV7-9, with D possibly TRBD1 on 6 matching bases. The V end lost 3 bases, the J end lost 0 bases, and 8 bases lay between the germline ends. The CDR3 has 14 residues. Germline CDR1 SEHNR, CDR2 FQNEAQ (reference sequence). The CDR3: CASSFQGMNTEAFF. As DNA, the CDR3 is TGTGCCAGCAGCTTTCAGGGGATGAACACTGAAGCTTTCTTT.

The V gene is TRBV29-1, the J gene TRBJ2-1; tentative D call: TRBD1 (5 bases). Deletions cut 8 bases from V and 4 bases from J, with 12 bases between. The germline gives CDR1 SQVTM, CDR2 ANQGSEA. The CDR3 sequence is 12 residues long. CDR3 loop: CSLGVGYNEQFF. Written as DNA, the CDR3 is TGCAGCCTAGGGGTGGGATACAATGAGCAGTTCTTC.

The CDR3 sequence: CASSLIGGRNSYNEQFF. The DNA of the CDR3 is TGTGCCAGCAGTTTAATAGGGGGACGGAACTCCTACAATGAGCAGTTCTTC. The chain uses TRBV27 and TRBJ2-1; D may be TRBD1 (6 bases). Trimming stripped 2 bases from V and 0 bases from J, with 14 bases between. This CDR3 is 17 amino acids long. CDR1 is MNHEY and CDR2 is SMNVEV in the germline V gene (reference sequence).

This clone was counted only a few times. The chain uses TRBV6-4 and TRBJ2-3, with TRBD2 matching over 8 bases. From germline, CDR1 is MRHNA and CDR2 SNTAGT. V was pared by 3 bases and J by 0 bases, with 5 bases of the junction left unmatched. CDR3 length: 16 amino acids. CDR3 in DNA: TGTGCCAGCAGTGAGATGGCTAGCGGGAGCACAGATACGCAGTATTTT. Its protein product is CASSEMASGSTDTQYF.

V usage is TRBV28 and J usage is TRBJ2-1, with 9 bases aligning to TRBD2. This CDR3 contains 17 residues. Germline CDR1 reads MDHEN; CDR2 reads SYDVKM. The J segment lost 1 base and the V segment lost 2 bases, leaving 6 bases of the junction unmatched. CDR3 sequence reads: CASSLQLAGVSYNEQFF. DNA for the CDR3: TGTGCCAGCAGTTTACAGTTAGCGGGGGTTTCCTACAATGAGCAGTTCTTC.

This chain uses TRBV3-1 (or the pseudogene TRBV3-2) with TRBJ1-1; D might be TRBD1 (6 bases). This CDR3 has 14 amino acids. Between the trimmed V and J ends, which lost 7 bases and 1 base, there was a span of 13 bases. Germline CDR1 LGHDT, CDR2 YNNKEL (reference sequence). CDR3 sequence reads: CASTTWDKNTEAFF. CDR3 coding DNA: TGTGCCAGCACCACCTGGGACAAGAACACTGAAGCTTTCTTT.

Points on this clone: One junction end disagrees with the germline gene, perhaps due to a read error. The chain employs TRBV28 and TRBJ2-7, with a possible D match to TRBD2 (6 bases). The CDR3 is 14 amino acids. CDR1 is MDHEN and CDR2 is SYDVKM in the germline V gene. This CDR3 reads CASSLEPRSGTLHF. The CDR3 DNA reads as TGTGCCAGCAGTTTAGAACCCCGGTCGGGGACTCTACACTTC.

This chain connects TRBV3-1 (or the pseudogene TRBV3-2) to TRBJ1-1, with D possibly matching TRBD1 (6 bases). The V gene lost 0 bases and the J gene lost 0 bases, with 29 bases spanning the gap. Germline V CDR1 and CDR2: LGHDT, YNNKEL (reference sequence). This CDR3 contains 22 residues. The CDR3 bases are TGTGCCAGCAGCCAAGAATTAAGGTGGACAGCACCCCGAGGCCCCATGAACACTGAAGCTTTCTTT. Amino acids: CASSQELRWTAPRGPMNTEAFF.

The rearrangement joins TRBV2 to TRBJ1-5; D may be TRBD1 (6 bases). Germline CDR1 reads SNHLY; CDR2 reads FYNNEI. V lost 7 bases and J 2 bases, leaving 12 bases between the germline ends. The CDR3 has 14 amino acids. CDR3 residues: CASNLQGGNQPQHF. The CDR3 DNA reads TGTGCCAGCAATCTACAGGGTGGCAATCAGCCCCAGCATTTT.

This chain uses TRBV9 with TRBJ2-2, with 9 nucleotides matching TRBD2. Germline V lookup: CDR1 SGDLS, CDR2 YYNGEE. The ends lost 2 bases at V and 2 bases at J; junction bases unmatched: 13. The CDR3 extends over 19 amino acids. The CDR3 DNA follows: TGTGCCAGCAGCGTCGAGGTAGTCTTAGCGGGGGTAAACACCGGGGAGCTGTTTTTT. Protein sequence: CASSVEVVLAGVNTGELFF.

The gene calls are TRBV6-6 and TRBJ1-1; the D gene is possibly TRBD1 (6 bases). Trimming took 4 bases from V and 4 from J, leaving 13 bases between them. The CDR3 contains 14 residues. Germline CDR1 reads MNHNY; CDR2 reads SVGAGI (reference sequence). The CDR3 sequence is CASSWGGGGTEAFF. In DNA form, the CDR3 reads TGTGCCAGCAGTTGGGGAGGGGGGGGCACTGAAGCTTTCTTT.

CDR3 sequence (DNA): TGTGCCAGCAGCTTAGGGGACAGACCGGCGGGGGCTTTCTTT. Protein sequence: CASSLGDRPAGAFF. The rearrangement links TRBV7-8 to TRBJ1-1; the match to TRBD1 covers 7 bases. This CDR3 contains 14 residues. Germline CDR1 and CDR2: SGHVS and FQNEAQ. The trim removed 1 base at V and 11 bases at J, leaving 10 bases unmatched.

The genes are TRBV5-6 and TRBJ1-4; D is ambiguous. There are 14 residues in the CDR3. CDR1 SGHDT and CDR2 YYEEEE come from the germline V gene. V lost 2 bases, J lost 3 bases, and 8 bases lay in between. The DNA of the CDR3 is TGTGCCAGCAGCTTAGGAGGGCCTAATGAAAAACTGTTTTTT. Amino acids: CASSLGGPNEKLFF.

V and J are TRBV28 and TRBJ1-2; D is unresolved. Trimming stripped 1 base from V and 8 bases from J, with 11 bases between. The CDR3 length is 13 residues. The germline gives CDR1 MDHEN, CDR2 SYDVKM. The CDR3 here is CASSLSEGRGYTF. The CDR3 nucleotides are TGTGCCAGCAGTTTATCGGAGGGAAGAGGCTACACCTTC.

The chain has TRBV16 and TRBJ2-1; 7 bases are a match to TRBD1. This CDR3 contains 15 residues. CDR1 is KGHSY and CDR2 is FQNENV in the germline V gene. V shed 3 bases and J 6 bases; nucleotides not matched to a gene: 8. The CDR3 DNA reads TGTGCCAGCAGCCAGCTAGCAGGGGGTAGCAATGAGCAGTTCTTC. Translated: CASSQLAGGSNEQFF. The full variable domain, in which reference TRBV16 and TRBJ2-1 provide the parts outside the CDR3, is GEEVAQTPKHLVRGEGQKAKLYCAPIKGHSYVFWYQQVLKNEFKFLISFQNENVFDETGMPKERFSAKCLPNSPCSLEIQATKLEDSAVYFCASSQLAGGSNEQFFGPGTRLTVL.